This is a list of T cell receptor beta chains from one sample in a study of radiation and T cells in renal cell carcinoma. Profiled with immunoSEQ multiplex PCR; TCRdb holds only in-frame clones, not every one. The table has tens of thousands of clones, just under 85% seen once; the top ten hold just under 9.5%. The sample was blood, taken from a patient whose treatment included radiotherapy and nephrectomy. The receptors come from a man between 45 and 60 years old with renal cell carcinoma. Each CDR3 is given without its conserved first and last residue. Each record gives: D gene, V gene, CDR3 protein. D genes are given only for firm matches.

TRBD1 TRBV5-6 ASILRAGGAGNTIY
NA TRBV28 ASSFPQGTNYGYT
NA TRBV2 ASKGEETQY
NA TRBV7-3 ASSFKGGNEQF
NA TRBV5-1 ASSLDPSTDTQY
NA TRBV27 ASSRGVNQPQH
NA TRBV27 ASRRTMNTEAF
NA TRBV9 ASSVLYDGEQF
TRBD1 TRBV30 AWTFGTGGGYEQY
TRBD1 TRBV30 AWRLTGSGNTIY
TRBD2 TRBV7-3 ASSLGLAGDTQY
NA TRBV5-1 ASSFGFGQF
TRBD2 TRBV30 AWSFPGLAGGMQY
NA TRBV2 ASRTPEGKSSYEQY
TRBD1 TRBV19 ASSVGTGSSYEQY
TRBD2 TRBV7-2 ASSLGGAERGGTDTQY
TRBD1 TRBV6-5 ASSYGGQRTEAF
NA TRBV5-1 ASSLAGIAALTDTQY
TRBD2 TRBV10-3 AITRGTSGGSTDTQY
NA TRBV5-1 ASSLDRVGETQY
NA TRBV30 AWSPPGPILRRQPQH
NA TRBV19 ASSPREGGEAF
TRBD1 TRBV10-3 AISPGTGETDTQY
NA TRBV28 ASSLYIPQGGQETQY